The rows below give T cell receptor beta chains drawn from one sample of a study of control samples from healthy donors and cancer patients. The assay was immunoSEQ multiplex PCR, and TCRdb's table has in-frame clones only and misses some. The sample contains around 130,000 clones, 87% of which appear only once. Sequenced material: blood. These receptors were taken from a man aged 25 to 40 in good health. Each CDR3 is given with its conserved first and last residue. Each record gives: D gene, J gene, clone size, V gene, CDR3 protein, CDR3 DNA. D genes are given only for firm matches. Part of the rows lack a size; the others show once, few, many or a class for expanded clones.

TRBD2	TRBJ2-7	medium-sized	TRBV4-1	CASSQGGAGVSYEQYF	TGCGCCAGCAGCCAAGGAGGAGCGGGGGTTTCCTACGAGCAGTACTTC
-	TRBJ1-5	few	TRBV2	CASSDLGVSNQPQHF	TGTGCCAGCAGTGATTTAGGGGTGAGCAATCAGCCCCAGCATTTT
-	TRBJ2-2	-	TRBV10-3	CAISAGRGQNTGELFF	TGTGCCATCAGTGCTGGGAGGGGACAAAACACCGGGGAGCTGTTTTTT
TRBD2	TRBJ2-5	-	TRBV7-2	CASRFSGGETQYF	TGTGCCAGCAGATTTAGCGGGGGAGAGACCCAGTACTTC
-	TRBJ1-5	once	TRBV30	CAWSAPWGVNSNQPQHF	TGTGCCTGGAGTGCCCCCTGGGGAGTAAATAGCAATCAGCCCCAGCATTTT
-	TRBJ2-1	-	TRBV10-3	CAMQQGDSYNEQFF	TGTGCCATGCAACAGGGTGATTCCTACAATGAGCAGTTCTTC
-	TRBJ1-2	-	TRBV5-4	CASSLAGGPGYTF	TGTGCCAGCAGCCTGGCTGGGGGGCCCGGCTACACCTTC
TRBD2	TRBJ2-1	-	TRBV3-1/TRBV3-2	CASSPQRGRYNEQFF	TGTGCCAGCAGCCCACAGCGGGGGAGGTACAATGAGCAGTTCTTC
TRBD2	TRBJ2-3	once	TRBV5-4	CASSRRGGQGDTQYF	TGTGCCAGCAGCCGGCGGGGGGGCCAGGGAGATACGCAGTATTTT
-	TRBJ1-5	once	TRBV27	CASSRGGARNQPQHF	TGTGCCAGCAGCAGAGGCGGGGCCCGCAATCAGCCCCAGCATTTT
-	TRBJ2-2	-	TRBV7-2	CASSLARETIAGELFF	TGTGCCAGCAGCTTGGCACGGGAAACCATTGCGGGGGAGCTGTTTTTT
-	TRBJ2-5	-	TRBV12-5	CASGLALTTTSKAETQYF	TGTGCTAGTGGTTTGGCCTTAACAACGACTAGTAAGGCGGAGACCCAGTACTTC
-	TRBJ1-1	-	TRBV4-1	CASSQDPPVNTEAFF	TGCGCCAGCAGCCAAGATCCCCCGGTGAACACTGAAGCTTTCTTT
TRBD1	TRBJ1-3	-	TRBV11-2	CASSPDRNSGNTIYF	TGTGCCAGCAGCCCGGACAGGAACTCTGGAAACACCATATATTTT
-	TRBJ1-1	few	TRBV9	CASSAVSGFGTEAFF	TGTGCCAGCAGCGCAGTAAGCGGTTTTGGCACTGAAGCTTTCTTT
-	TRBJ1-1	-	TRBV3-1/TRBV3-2	CASSRVGGSGGTEAFF	TGTGCCAGCAGCCGTGTCGGGGGGAGTGGGGGCACTGAAGCTTTCTTT
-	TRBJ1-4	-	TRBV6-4	CASSDREGEKLFF	TGTGCCAGCAGTGACAGGGAAGGGGAAAAACTGTTTTTT
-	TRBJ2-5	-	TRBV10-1	CASSDSNEETQYF	TGCGCCAGCAGTGATTCTAATGAAGAGACCCAGTACTTC
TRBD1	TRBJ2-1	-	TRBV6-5	CASSYSDRDNEQFF	TGTGCCAGCAGTTACTCCGACAGGGACAATGAGCAGTTCTTC
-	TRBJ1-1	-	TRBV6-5	CASSYSQAATAFF	TGTGCCAGCAGTTACTCCCAAGCGGCTACCGCTTTCTTT
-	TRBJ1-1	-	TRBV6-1	CASSEVWNSMNTEAFF	TGTGCCAGCAGTGAAGTTTGGAACAGCATGAACACTGAAGCTTTCTTT
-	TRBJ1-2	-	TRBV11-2	CASSLTTGTYRPNGYTF	TGTGCCAGCAGCTTGACTACCGGGACATATCGGCCGAATGGCTACACCTTC
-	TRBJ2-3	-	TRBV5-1	CASSFLGPGSTDTQYF	TGCGCCAGCAGCTTTTTGGGGCCAGGTAGCACAGATACGCAGTATTTT
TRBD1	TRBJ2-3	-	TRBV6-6	CASSPGQGARETQYF	TGTGCCAGCAGCCCGGGACAGGGGGCCCGGGAGACGCAGTATTTT
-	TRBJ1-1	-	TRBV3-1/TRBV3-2	CASSLELGGTEAFF	TGTGCCAGCAGCCTGGAGCTAGGAGGCACTGAAGCTTTCTTT
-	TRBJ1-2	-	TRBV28	CASSVDGGYTF	TGTGCCAGCAGCGTGGATGGGGGCTACACCTTC
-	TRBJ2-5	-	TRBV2	CASSELGRGSPETQYF	TGTGCCAGCAGTGAATTGGGCAGGGGTAGCCCTGAGACCCAGTACTTC